What follows are 27 T cell receptor beta chains derived from one specimen sequenced in a study of monozygotic twins with inflammatory bowel disease. TCRdb re-called the 5' RACE reads; one entry per CDR3 protein, DNA not given. This sample contains more than 85,000 distinct CDR3 sequences. Input material: blood. The source is a human donor with ulcerative colitis or Crohn's disease, or a healthy co-twin of an affected twin (not recorded which).

V is TRBV4-3 and J is TRBJ2-5; TCRdb reports TRBD1, a call that lacks DNA to check it against. Germline V lookup: CDR1 LGHNA, CDR2 YSLEER. This CDR3 is 13 amino acids long. The chain's CDR3 is CASSQVKGETQYF.

The chain links TRBV4-3 to TRBJ2-1; lacking DNA, the TRBD1 call made by TCRdb goes unchecked. The CDR3 extends over 20 amino acids. Germline CDR1 LGHNA, CDR2 YSLEER. This chain's CDR3 is CASSQDMGLAWPPRDNEQFF.

The chain carries TRBV7-9 and TRBJ2-7; TCRdb's D call of TRBD1 is untestable without DNA. The CDR3 runs 14 residues. The germline V gene encodes CDR1 SEHNR and CDR2 FQNEAQ (reference sequence). The CDR3 reads CASSPRDRAYEQYF.

The V and J genes are TRBV20-1 and TRBJ2-1; the D call of TRBD2 rests on TCRdb alone, since no DNA is present to check it. Looked up from germline, CDR1 is DFQATT and CDR2 is SNEGSKA (reference sequence). There are 14 residues in the CDR3. CDR3 sequence: CSAQAPGGPNEQFF.

The chain is built from TRBV7-2 and TRBJ1-1; without DNA, the TCRdb call of TRBD1 cannot be checked. This CDR3 contains 14 residues. Germline loops: CDR1 SGHTA, CDR2 FQGNSA. The CDR3: CASSEGTDNTEAFF.

CDR3 region: CASRITTEPYEQYF. The chain links TRBV28 to TRBJ2-7. The CDR3 loop spans 14 amino acids. The germline CDR1 and CDR2 sequences are MDHEN and SYDVKM. The whole variable domain, remainder taken from reference TRBV28 and TRBJ2-7, is DVKVTQSSRYLVKRTGEKVFLECVQDMDHENMFWYRQDPGLGLRLIYFSYDVKMKEKGDIPEGYSVSREKKERFSLILESASTNQTSMYLCASRITTEPYEQYFGPGTRLTVT.

The chain links TRBV4-1 to TRBJ1-4; absent DNA, TCRdb's TRBD1 call cannot be checked. The CDR3 runs to 16 residues. CDR1 and CDR2 from the germline V gene are MGHRA and YSYEKL. The CDR3 sequence is CASSQLYGTDNEKLFF.

The J gene is TRBJ2-7, the V gene TRBV4-3; the D call from TCRdb, TRBD2, cannot be confirmed without DNA. Germline values: CDR1 LGHNA, CDR2 YSLEER. The CDR3 runs 14 residues. The CDR3 sequence is CASSKAGGSYEQYF.

The gene calls are TRBV30 and TRBJ2-5; the TRBD1 assignment by TCRdb is unverifiable without DNA. Per the germline V gene, CDR1 is GTSNPN and CDR2 is SVGIG (reference sequence). CDR3 length: 14 residues. CDR3 sequence: CAWMTPGGQETQYF.

The chain joins TRBV6-1 to TRBJ2-7; TCRdb calls TRBD1, which cannot be checked without DNA. The CDR3 runs 15 residues. Germline values: CDR1 MNHNS, CDR2 SASEGT. CDR3 in amino acids: CASSRQGTDPYEQYF.

J is TRBJ2-3 and V is TRBV11-2; TCRdb indicates TRBD2, and absent DNA this call remains unverified. The CDR3 is 15 residues long. The V gene's germline CDR1 is SGHAT and CDR2 FQNNGV. CDR3 region: CASSLIAGVGDTQYF. The full variable domain, its missing parts supplied by reference TRBV11-2 and TRBJ2-3, is EAGVAQSPRYKIIEKRQSVAFWCNPISGHATLYWYQQILGQGPKLLIQFQNNGVVDDSQLPKDRFSAERLKGVDSTLKIQPAKLEDSAVYLCASSLIAGVGDTQYFGPGTRLTVL.

V is TRBV2 and J is TRBJ2-3. Germline V lookup: CDR1 SNHLY, CDR2 FYNNEI. This CDR3 spans 15 amino acids. CDR3 sequence: CASSVLGGGTDTQYF.

CDR3 sequence reads: CASSPQTGDTDTQYF. J is TRBJ2-3 and V is TRBV4-2; TCRdb picks TRBD1, but there is no DNA to check that call. This CDR3 region has 15 residues. Per germline, CDR1 LGHNA and CDR2 YNFKEQ.

The gene calls are TRBV20-1 and TRBJ2-7; the D call from TCRdb, TRBD2, cannot be confirmed without DNA. Looked up from germline, CDR1 is DFQATT and CDR2 is SNEGSKA (reference sequence). This CDR3 has 12 residues. CDR3 sequence reads: CSALRGLYEQYF.

V usage is TRBV19 and J usage is TRBJ2-1; TCRdb returns TRBD1, unconfirmable since there is no DNA. CDR3 length: 15 amino acids. Germline V gives CDR1 LNHDA, CDR2 SQIVND (reference sequence). This CDR3 is CASSTGTEIYNEQFF.

V usage is TRBV5-1 and J usage is TRBJ1-1. There are 15 residues in the CDR3. In germline, CDR1 is SGHRS, CDR2 YFSETQ. The CDR3 sequence is CASSLMEGINTEAFF. Combining the CDR3 with reference TRBV5-1 and TRBJ1-1 gives the whole variable domain KAGVTQTPRYLIKTRGQQVTLSCSPISGHRSVSWYQQTPGQGLQFLFEYFSETQRNKGNFPGRFSGRQFSNSRSEMNVSTLELGDSALYLCASSLMEGINTEAFFGQGTRLTVV.

The chain couples TRBV12-3 or TRBV12-4 to TRBJ1-2; TCRdb calls TRBD1, which cannot be checked without DNA. The CDR3 totals 13 residues. This CDR3 reads CASSYRVVSGYTF.

The V and J genes are TRBV5-1 and TRBJ2-7; TCRdb names TRBD2, which stays unverified in the absence of DNA. Germline V gives CDR1 SGHRS, CDR2 YFSETQ. CDR3 size: 14 residues. The CDR3 spells CASRFFGTSGEQYF.

The J gene is TRBJ2-7, the V gene TRBV5-6. The CDR3 totals 12 residues. Germline assignment: CDR1 SGHDT and CDR2 YYEEEE. The CDR3 spells CASSFISYEQYF.

The J gene is TRBJ2-2, the V gene TRBV5-1; the TRBD2 assignment by TCRdb is unverifiable without DNA. Germline CDR1 SGHRS, CDR2 YFSETQ. This CDR3 has 15 amino acids. The CDR3 spells CASSDGTGSAGELFF. The whole variable domain, filled in from reference TRBV5-1 and TRBJ2-2, reads KAGVTQTPRYLIKTRGQQVTLSCSPISGHRSVSWYQQTPGQGLQFLFEYFSETQRNKGNFPGRFSGRQFSNSRSEMNVSTLELGDSALYLCASSDGTGSAGELFFGEGSRLTVL.

The chain links TRBV6-2 or TRBV6-3 to TRBJ2-1. The CDR3 consists of 14 residues. Germline CDR1 and CDR2: MNHEY and SVGEGT. The CDR3 here is CASSWTGSYNEQFF.

CDR3 sequence: CASSFGLAGGENIQYF. V and J are TRBV12-3 or TRBV12-4 and TRBJ2-4; TCRdb's assignment of TRBD2 cannot be checked, as there is no DNA. This CDR3 region has 16 residues.

The gene calls are TRBV7-9 and TRBJ1-3; TCRdb names TRBD1, which stays unverified in the absence of DNA. Germline V gives CDR1 SEHNR, CDR2 FQNEAQ (reference sequence). CDR3 size: 16 residues. The CDR3 sequence: CASSFRQGAGGNTIYF.

The chain uses TRBV2 and TRBJ2-5; TCRdb's assignment of TRBD1 cannot be checked, as there is no DNA. This CDR3 region has 13 residues. Germline V lookup: CDR1 SNHLY, CDR2 FYNNEI. The CDR3 loop is CASRMTGPETQYF.

The chain employs TRBV5-1 and TRBJ1-2. CDR1 and CDR2 from the germline V gene are SGHRS and YFSETQ. CDR3 length: 14 amino acids. The CDR3 sequence is CASSLGQGFLGYTF.

The chain joins TRBV5-4 to TRBJ1-1; the D gene TCRdb calls, TRBD1, cannot be checked with no DNA. The CDR3 has 14 amino acids. Germline CDR1 and CDR2: SGHNT and YYREEE (reference sequence). The CDR3 spells CASSRTGLNTEAFF.

The V and J genes are TRBV7-8 and TRBJ1-1; TCRdb outputs TRBD1, but without DNA this stays unchecked. The CDR3 totals 16 residues. Germline lookup yields CDR1 SGHVS and CDR2 FQNEAQ. CDR3 protein: CASSLGSGGRNTEAFF. Variable domain in full (rest from reference TRBV7-8 and TRBJ1-1): GAGVSQSPRYKVAKRGQDVALRCDPISGHVSLFWYQQALGQGPEFLTYFQNEAQLDKSGLPSDRFFAERPEGSVSTLKIQRTQQEDSAVYLCASSLGSGGRNTEAFFGQGTRLTVV.